These 22 T cell receptor beta chains were all obtained from the same sample, sequenced in a study of cytomegalovirus exposure and HLA in healthy donors. The PCR ran on 60 Vbeta and 13 Jbeta primers. Here immunoSEQ multiplex PCR was the method, and the copy in TCRdb shows in-frame clones only, minus some. The data hold 200,000 to 250,000 clones, with around four fifths observed a single time. Sequencing input: PBMCs. The origin of the receptors is a man aged 50-59 years in good health and CMV-seronegative.

V is TRBV14 and J is TRBJ2-1; 13 nucleotides align to TRBD2. Trimming cost V 5 bases and J 6 bases; bases outside gene matches: 1. CDR1 is SGHDN and CDR2 is FVKESK in the germline V gene. This CDR3 is 14 amino acids long. CDR3 amino acids: CASSGLAGANEQFF. As DNA, the CDR3 is TGTGCCAGCAGCGGACTAGCGGGAGCCAATGAGCAGTTCTTC.

This clone was observed once. The chain recombines TRBV30 with TRBJ2-3, with 10 bases fitting TRBD2. V was clipped by 4 bases and J by 4 bases; unmatched bases: 2. CDR3 length: 13 residues. Germline assignment: CDR1 GTSNPN and CDR2 SVGIG (reference sequence). CDR3 coding DNA: TGTGCCTGGACTAGCGGGAGCTCAGATACGCAGTATTTT. Translated, it gives CAWTSGSSDTQYF.

The chain joins TRBV29-1 to TRBJ2-7; D not resolved. Germline V gene lookup returns CDR1 SQVTM and CDR2 ANQGSEA. The CDR3 runs 12 residues. The V end was cut by 4 bases, the J end by 2 bases, with 9 bases between. CDR3: CSVVKETYEQYF. CDR3 coding DNA: TGCAGCGTTGTAAAGGAGACCTACGAGCAGTACTTC.

The chain has TRBV5-4 and TRBJ2-1, with TRBD2 matching over 13 bases. This CDR3 comprises 15 residues. V shed 5 bases, J shed 4 bases, and the junction held 3 bases outside the gene matches. Germline CDR1 and CDR2: SGHNT and YYREEE (reference sequence). CDR3 in DNA: TGTGCCAGCAGGTCGACTAGCGGGGGGTACAATGAGCAGTTCTTC. Translating gives CASRSTSGGYNEQFF.

J is TRBJ2-1 and V is TRBV29-1, with D possibly TRBD1 on 5 matching bases. Trimming cost V 4 bases and J 9 bases, with 16 bases left between them. Germline V gene lookup returns CDR1 SQVTM and CDR2 ANQGSEA. The CDR3 is 13 amino acids. The CDR3 here is CSVVGPALGEQFF. The CDR3 DNA is TGCAGCGTTGTGGGGCCGGCTCTGGGTGAGCAGTTCTTC.

The rearrangement joins TRBV19 to TRBJ2-7; possibly TRBD2 for D (5 bases). The germline V gene has CDR1 LNHDA and CDR2 SQIVND (reference sequence). The CDR3 sequence is 14 residues long. V lost 5 bases, J lost 1 base, and 12 bases lay in between. The CDR3 region has the DNA TGTGCCAGTAGTCCGTCCACTAGTTCCTACGAGCAGTACTTC. This encodes CASSPSTSSYEQYF.

The chain employs TRBV11-2 and TRBJ2-3, with 10 bases fitting TRBD2. Germline lookup yields CDR1 SGHAT and CDR2 FQNNGV. CDR3 length: 17 residues. Trimming took 5 bases from V and 2 from J; bases not matched to a gene: 10. DNA for the CDR3: TGTGCCAGCAGCCCTCAACTAGCGGGACGGATCACAGATACGCAGTATTTT. Encoded protein: CASSPQLAGRITDTQYF.

V gene TRBV28 combines with J gene TRBJ1-2, with 7 bases lining up with TRBD1. Germline V gene lookup returns CDR1 MDHEN and CDR2 SYDVKM. The CDR3 is 13 amino acids. The V gene end was trimmed by 6 bases and the J gene end by 4 bases; junction bases not matched to a gene: 5. The CDR3 is CASSLRQGYGYTF. CDR3 DNA: TGTGCCAGCAGCCTGCGACAGGGCTATGGCTACACCTTC.

This clone was recorded a few times. The chain couples TRBV4-1 to TRBJ1-4; 7 nucleotides line up with TRBD1. Germline trimming cut 2 bases from V and 3 bases from J; bases unmatched to any gene: 9. The CDR3 spans 17 residues. Germline loops: CDR1 MGHRA, CDR2 YSYEKL. As DNA, the CDR3 is TGCGCCAGCAGCCAATCGCCCCAAGGGGGCTCTAATGAAAAACTGTTTTTT. Translating it yields CASSQSPQGGSNEKLFF.

The CDR3 region has the DNA TGTGCCTGGAGGAGGGTTAATAATAATTCACCCCTCCACTTT. It translates to CAWRRVNNNSPLHF. The V call is TRBV30, the J call TRBJ1-6; no firm D call. This CDR3 spans 14 amino acids. V dropped 3 bases and J dropped 5 bases, with 11 bases sitting between them. CDR1 and CDR2 (germline): GTSNPN, SVGIG (reference sequence). The whole variable domain, filled in from reference TRBV30 and TRBJ1-6, reads SQTIHQWPATLVQPVGSPLSLECTVEGTSNPNLYWYRQAAGRGLQLLFYSVGIGQISSEVPQNLSASRPQDRQFILSSKKLLLSDSGFYLCAWRRVNNNSPLHFGNGTRLTVT.

The chain is built from TRBV29-1 and TRBJ1-2, with 7 nucleotides matching TRBD1. CDR1 SQVTM and CDR2 ANQGSEA come from the germline V gene. After removal of 3 bases from V and 3 bases from J, the junction contained 10 bases not matched to a gene. The CDR3 runs to 15 residues. This CDR3 is CSVDTGALWDYGYTF. CDR3 nucleotides: TGCAGCGTTGACACAGGGGCGCTCTGGGACTATGGCTACACCTTC.

The genes are TRBV5-1 and TRBJ1-5, with 7 bases matching TRBD1. V dropped 4 bases and J dropped 5; count of bases not matched to a gene: 6. The CDR3 runs to 14 residues. Germline CDR1 and CDR2: SGHRS and YFSETQ. The CDR3 DNA reads as TGCGCCAGCAGCCTGGGGACAGCAGATCAGCCCCAGCATTTT. As protein: CASSLGTADQPQHF.

This rearrangement joins TRBV27 to TRBJ2-7, with 9 bases aligning to TRBD1. The V segment lost 1 base and the J segment 6 bases; nucleotides outside the gene matches: 4. Germline values: CDR1 MNHEY, CDR2 SMNVEV (reference sequence). This CDR3 spans 14 amino acids. DNA for the CDR3: TGTGCCAGCAGTTTATTGGGGGGACAGGGCGAGCAGTACTTC. Translation: CASSLLGGQGEQYF.

Comment on this clone: The junction departs from germline at one end; a sequencing error may be responsible. The J gene is TRBJ1-2, the V gene TRBV7-9; the D gene is possibly TRBD1 (5 bases). Germline V gene data show CDR1 as SEHNR and CDR2 as FQNEAQ (reference sequence). The CDR3 consists of 16 residues. The CDR3 DNA reads as TGTTCCAGCAGCTTAGAAGTCGGACAACGACGGGCGGGCTACACCTTC. This sequence encodes CSSSLEVGQRRAGYTF. Drawing the rest from reference TRBV7-9 and TRBJ1-2, the complete variable domain is DTGVSQNPRHKITKRGQNVTFRCDPISEHNRLYWYRQTLGQGPEFLTYFQNEAQLEKSRLLSDRFSAERPKGSFSTLEIQRTEQGDSAMYLCSSSLEVGQRRAGYTFGSGTRLTVV.

The chain joins TRBV7-3 to TRBJ2-5; TRBD2 matches 9 bases. The CDR3 is 14 amino acids. Trimming at V came to 3 bases and at J to 5 bases, leaving 4 bases not matched to a gene. Per germline, CDR1 SGHTA and CDR2 FQGTGA. CDR3 nucleotide sequence: TGTGCCAGCAGCTTGGCGGGAGGGCTTGAGACCCAGTACTTC. Translation gives CASSLAGGLETQYF.

The chain links TRBV10-3 to TRBJ2-5; D perhaps matches TRBD1 (5 bases). The CDR3 spans 14 residues. From germline, CDR1 is ENHRY and CDR2 SYGVKD. Trimming left V 4 bases short and J 0 bases short, with 9 bases between. The CDR3 is CAISVRGDQETQYF. The DNA for the CDR3 is TGTGCCATCAGTGTAAGGGGCGACCAAGAGACCCAGTACTTC.

This rearrangement joins TRBV28 to TRBJ1-1, with D perhaps TRBD1 (6 bases). Germline V gene lookup returns CDR1 MDHEN and CDR2 SYDVKM. The CDR3 is made up of 15 amino acids. Trimming pared 4 bases from V and 4 bases from J, leaving 16 bases between. CDR3 amino acids: CASSSRQDLSTEAFF. CDR3 sequence (DNA): TGTGCCAGCAGTTCCCGACAGGATTTGAGCACTGAAGCTTTCTTT.

This sequence joins TRBV10-3 and TRBJ2-3, with D maybe TRBD1 (7 bases). Germline assignment: CDR1 ENHRY and CDR2 SYGVKD. V was cut by 7 bases and J by 0 bases, with 17 bases left in between. This CDR3 comprises 16 residues. In DNA, the CDR3 is TGTGCCATCAAGGGAGGACCGACAGGGAGCACAGATACGCAGTATTTT. It is translated as CAIKGGPTGSTDTQYF.

The chain is built from TRBV2 and TRBJ2-5; 7 positions agree with TRBD1. The V and J ends lost 7 bases and 5 bases, in that order; junction bases with no gene match: 7. The CDR3 covers 13 residues. Per the germline V gene, CDR1 is SNHLY and CDR2 is FYNNEI. CDR3 in amino acids: CASIERGQETQYF. The DNA for the CDR3 is TGTGCCAGCATCGAAAGGGGGCAGGAGACCCAGTACTTC.

This clone was observed a handful of times. J is TRBJ1-2 and V is TRBV6-5; no clear D. Germline V gene sequence: CDR1 MNHEY, CDR2 SVGAGI. The CDR3 is made up of 12 amino acids. Trimming cost V 8 bases and J 7 bases, with 14 bases left between them. CDR3 residues: CASAKGAGGYTF. Here the CDR3 DNA reads TGTGCCAGCGCGAAAGGCGCGGGTGGCTACACCTTC.

This clone appeared once. J is TRBJ2-1 and V is TRBV25-1; TRBD2 agrees at 8 bases. The CDR3 length is 15 residues. Unmatched junction bases numbered 7, after V lost 4 bases and J lost 5 bases. CDR1 MGHDK and CDR2 SYGVNS come from the germline V gene. This CDR3 reads CASSGGLDDHNEQFF. In nucleotides, the CDR3 is TGTGCCAGCAGTGGGGGACTAGACGACCACAATGAGCAGTTCTTC.

The chain employs TRBV27 and TRBJ2-5, with a weak D call TRBD1 (6 bases). The J call is in doubt because the DNA end fits TRBJ2-7 better. Germline lookup yields CDR1 MNHEY and CDR2 SMNVEV (reference sequence). The CDR3 contains 13 residues. The CDR3 coding sequence is TGTGCCAGCAGTGCCGTGGACAGAAACGAGCAGTACTTC. Encoded protein: CASSAVDRNEQYF.